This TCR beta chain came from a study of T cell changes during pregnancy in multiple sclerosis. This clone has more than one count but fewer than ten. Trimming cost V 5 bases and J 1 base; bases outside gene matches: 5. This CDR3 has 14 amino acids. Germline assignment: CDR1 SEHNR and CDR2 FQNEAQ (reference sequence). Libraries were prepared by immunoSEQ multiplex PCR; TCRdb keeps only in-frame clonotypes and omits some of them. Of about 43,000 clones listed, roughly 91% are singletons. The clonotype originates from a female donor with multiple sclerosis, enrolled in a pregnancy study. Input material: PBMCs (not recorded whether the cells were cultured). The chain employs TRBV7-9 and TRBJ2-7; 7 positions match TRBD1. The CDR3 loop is CASSIDRASYEQYF. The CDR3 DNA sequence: TGTGCCAGCAGCATCGACAGGGCGTCCTACGAGCAGTACTTC.